Presented here are 32 T cell receptor beta chains from one specimen sequenced in a study of T-cell memory formation after mild COVID-19 (dated by TCRdb to about 2021). The library was produced with 5' RACE. For sequencing, an Illumina NovaSeq 6000 was employed. TCRdb reworked the public reads: Q25 trimming with fastp, MiXCR clone assembly, productive beta chains retained. Each CDR3 protein appears once, grouped with its most common genes and DNA. The sample yields about 58,000 distinct CDR3 sequences; 28% were counted once. Of the sample, roughly 47% falls within the top ten clones. Sequenced material: PBMCs or a T cell subset sorted from them (not recorded which). Every receptor here comes from a young man who had mild COVID-19 (a few samples of this study predate the infection). The sample titles of this study are shuffled in the database, so cell type and time point are left out; the donor was told from shared clones.

This chain uses TRBV10-2 with TRBJ2-7; D not certain. The CDR3 totals 11 residues. The germline gives CDR1 WSHSY, CDR2 SAAADI. Trimming took off 0 bases at V and 6 bases at J, with 3 bases between the two ends. The CDR3: CASSESTEQYF. As DNA, the CDR3 is TGCGCCAGCAGTGAGTCGACCGAGCAGTACTTC.

In its sample, this clonotype was seen a few times. The chain carries TRBV6-5 and TRBJ2-7, with 7 bases fitting TRBD1. The CDR3 consists of 13 residues. CDR1 and CDR2 (germline): MNHEY, SVGAGI. Trimming took 6 bases from V and 3 from J; bases not matched to a gene: 5. The CDR3 DNA is TGTGCCAGCAGCCACAGGGGAAACTACGAGCAGTACTTC. Amino acids: CASSHRGNYEQYF.

The CDR3 region is CASSQDPLPPYSNYNSPLHF. The CDR3, as DNA: TGTGCCAGCAGCCAAGATCCCCTACCCCCCTACTCCAATTATAATTCACCCCTCCACTTT. The J gene is TRBJ1-6, the V gene TRBV4-2; no clear D. Between the trimmed V and J ends, which lost 0 bases and 4 bases, there was a span of 22 bases. The germline CDR1 and CDR2 sequences are LGHNA and YNFKEQ. The CDR3 totals 20 residues.

This chain connects TRBV3-1 to TRBJ2-5; D is perhaps TRBD2 (6 bases). CDR1 is LGHDT and CDR2 is YNNKEL in the germline V gene (reference sequence). Trimming took off 0 bases at V and 1 base at J, with 9 bases between the two ends. The CDR3 covers 15 residues. The CDR3 DNA sequence: TGTGCCAGCAGCCAAGATTTGGGACTCCAAGAGACCCAGTACTTC. Translated: CASSQDLGLQETQYF.

About this clonotype itself: It may be a read error: a sequence one base away is much more abundant. V gene TRBV5-1 combines with J gene TRBJ2-3, with D unresolved. CDR3 length: 13 residues. Germline values: CDR1 SGHRS, CDR2 YFSETQ. V dropped 5 bases and J dropped 0 bases, with 7 bases sitting between them. The CDR3 region is CASRTDSTDTQYF. The CDR3 region has the DNA TGCGCCAGCAGGACGGACAGCACAGATACGCAGTATTTT.

This chain connects TRBV6-2 or TRBV6-3 to TRBJ2-3; D gene uncertain. The CDR3 runs 20 residues. V lost 2 bases and J lost 0, with 24 bases in between. Germline CDR1 MNHEY, CDR2 SVGEGT. CDR3 nucleotide sequence: TGTGCCAGCAGTTACCCCACCTCACTACCGAGTGCAGGAAGCACAGATACGCAGTATTTT. It specifies CASSYPTSLPSAGSTDTQYF.

In this sample, this clonotype turned up once. The chain recombines TRBV20-1 with TRBJ1-1; maybe TRBD1 (6 bases). The germline V gene encodes CDR1 DFQATT and CDR2 SNEGSKA (reference sequence). With 8 bases removed from V and 5 bases from J, the gap between germline ends came to 18 bases. CDR3 length: 13 amino acids. CDR3 sequence reads: CSLVVITGTEAFF. The DNA of the CDR3 is TGCAGTCTAGTGGTTATAACAGGGACTGAAGCTTTCTTT.

The gene calls are TRBV10-2 and TRBJ1-1; tentative D call: TRBD1 (6 bases). CDR3 length: 14 amino acids. Germline V gene data show CDR1 as WSHSY and CDR2 as SAAADI. V was pared by 5 bases and J by 1 base, with 11 bases between. This CDR3 reads CASSWGASNTEAFF. CDR3 bases: TGCGCCAGCAGTTGGGGGGCGTCGAACACTGAAGCTTTCTTT.

This clonotype was detected a few times. This chain uses TRBV6-2 or TRBV6-3 with TRBJ2-4; unclear D gene. Trimming removed 4 bases from V and 2 bases from J, with 3 bases in between. Germline CDR1 MNHEY, CDR2 SVGEGT. The CDR3 sequence is 12 residues long. The CDR3 spells CASSLTKNIQYF. The CDR3 bases are TGTGCCAGCAGTTTAACCAAAAACATTCAGTACTTC.

The CDR3 loop reads CASSYSTGTGGELFF. The CDR3 DNA follows: TGTGCCAGCAGTTACTCGACAGGCACGGGCGGGGAGCTGTTTTTT. The chain carries TRBV6-5 and TRBJ2-2, with D possibly matching TRBD1 (6 bases). Germline CDR1 reads MNHEY; CDR2 reads SVGAGI. The V end lost 0 bases, the J end lost 7 bases, and 12 bases lay between the germline ends. The CDR3 has 15 residues.

The J gene is TRBJ2-5, the V gene TRBV7-9; tentatively, D is TRBD1 or TRBD2 (5 bases each). This CDR3 spans 13 amino acids. Trimming stripped 5 bases from V and 5 bases from J, with 12 bases between. CDR1 and CDR2 (germline): SEHNR, FQNEAQ (reference sequence). CDR3 sequence (DNA): TGTGCCAGCAGCCCCCCGGGGACGGAGACCCAGTACTTC. This codes for CASSPPGTETQYF.

In the case of this clonotype: This is likely a read error, given that the CDR3 carries no conserved phenylalanine or tryptophan at its end. The chain combines TRBV28 with TRBJ1-2; D is perhaps TRBD1 (6 bases). Germline CDR1 is MDHEN and CDR2 is SYDVKM. V was cut by 3 bases and J by 4 bases, with 12 bases left in between. This CDR3 has 14 residues. In DNA, the CDR3 is TGTGCCAGCAGTTTTGCGGGGGCGGCCTATGGCTACACCTTA. Encoded protein: CASSFAGAAYGYTL.

This sequence joins TRBV11-2 and TRBJ1-2, with TRBD1 matching over 9 bases. The germline V gene has CDR1 SGHAT and CDR2 FQNNGV. The CDR3 sequence is 15 residues long. Trimming removed 5 bases from V and 4 bases from J; junction bases left unmatched: 8. For the CDR3, the DNA is TGTGCCAGCAGCCCGGGGACAGGGTACCTCTATGGCTACACCTTC. Amino acids: CASSPGTGYLYGYTF.

CDR3 residues: CASSYSTGTLYNEQFF. CDR3 nucleotides: TGTGCCAGCAGTTACTCGACCGGGACCCTTTACAATGAGCAGTTCTTC. The V and J genes are TRBV6-6 and TRBJ2-1; D is perhaps TRBD1 or TRBD2 (5 bases each). Germline CDR1 is MNHNY and CDR2 is SVGAGI (reference sequence). V was trimmed by 0 bases and J by 4 bases, leaving 13 bases between them. The CDR3 runs 16 residues.

This clonotype was counted between two and nine times. The V call is TRBV20-1, the J call TRBJ2-7, with 10 bases that match TRBD2. The V gene's germline CDR1 is DFQATT and CDR2 SNEGSKA (reference sequence). There are 15 residues in the CDR3. Trimming at V came to 5 bases and at J to 6 bases, leaving 13 bases not matched to a gene. CDR3 nucleotides: TGCAGTGCTTCTATCCCTAGCGGGGGTAAACTCGAGCAGTACTTC. It yields the protein CSASIPSGGKLEQYF.

This clonotype was recorded at least ten times. The rearrangement uses TRBV6-5 and TRBJ2-7, with 9 bases identical to TRBD1. V was clipped by 0 bases and J by 3 bases; unmatched bases: 3. The CDR3 totals 15 residues. Germline V CDR1 and CDR2: MNHEY, SVGAGI. In DNA, the CDR3 is TGTGCCAGCAGTTACTCCGGGACAGGGCGCTACGAGCAGTACTTC. The encoded protein is CASSYSGTGRYEQYF.

The CDR3 sequence: CSVEGPGRMGEQFF. As DNA, the CDR3 is TGCAGCGTTGAGGGCCCCGGACGGATGGGGGAGCAGTTCTTC. The chain joins TRBV29-1 to TRBJ2-1, with D unclear. With 3 bases removed from V and 10 bases from J, the gap between germline ends came to 19 bases. Germline V lookup: CDR1 SQVTM, CDR2 ANQGSEA. The CDR3 runs to 14 residues.

The table lists this clonotype with a few counts. V gene TRBV10-3 combines with J gene TRBJ2-7, with 9 bases aligning to TRBD1. This CDR3 has 13 amino acids. With 8 bases clipped from V and 5 bases from J, the junction kept 7 bases outside the gene matches. CDR1 and CDR2 (germline): ENHRY, SYGVKD. DNA of the CDR3: TGTGCCATCGGGGACAGGGTGCAGGACGAGCAGTACGTC. This codes for CAIGDRVQDEQYV.

The rearrangement links TRBV7-9 to TRBJ2-3; D call uncertain. Germline V lookup: CDR1 SEHNR, CDR2 FQNEAQ (reference sequence). This CDR3 spans 16 amino acids. V lost 1 base, J lost 4 bases, and 15 bases lay in between. The chain's CDR3 is CASSLDPDPQADTQYF. CDR3 sequence (DNA): TGTGCCAGCAGCTTAGATCCGGACCCCCAAGCAGATACGCAGTATTTT.

A few counts support this clonotype. The chain recombines TRBV4-1 with TRBJ2-1; 7 bases are shared with TRBD2. Germline V gene data show CDR1 as MGHRA and CDR2 as YSYEKL. CDR3 size: 16 residues. With V trimmed by 0 bases and J by 4 bases, 6 bases remained unmatched. The CDR3 region has the DNA TGCGCCAGCAGCCAAGATATGGGGGGGGGATACAATGAGCAGTTCTTC. It translates to CASSQDMGGGYNEQFF.

This clonotype showed up just a few times. The chain uses TRBV29-1 and TRBJ2-1; 7 bases align to TRBD2. CDR1 is SQVTM, CDR2 ANQGSEA, per germline. The V and J ends lost 3 bases and 2 bases, in that order; junction bases with no gene match: 4. This CDR3 is built from 14 residues. The CDR3 coding sequence is TGCAGCGTTGATGGGGGGGTGCCCTACAATGAGCAGTTCTTC. Residues: CSVDGGVPYNEQFF.

The sample holds many counts of this clonotype. The chain uses TRBV11-2 and TRBJ2-2; D gene unclear. This CDR3 is built from 12 residues. The V end lost 1 base, the J end lost 6 bases, and 3 bases lay between the germline ends. Germline CDR1 SGHAT, CDR2 FQNNGV. The CDR3 coding sequence is TGTGCCAGCAGCTTAGGGGCCGGGGAGCTGTTTTTT. As protein: CASSLGAGELFF.

The chain couples TRBV5-4 to TRBJ2-5; 10 positions agree with TRBD2. V lost 0 bases to trimming and J lost 1 base; unmatched junction nucleotides: 12. CDR1 is SGHNT and CDR2 is YYREEE in the germline V gene (reference sequence). The CDR3 loop spans 19 amino acids. CDR3 DNA sequence: TGTGCCAGCAGCTTGGCCGTGGGAACTAGCGGGGTTTTCCAAGAGACCCAGTACTTC. It specifies CASSLAVGTSGVFQETQYF.

The V gene is TRBV7-6, the J gene TRBJ2-1; D may be TRBD1 (5 bases). Germline V gene sequence: CDR1 SGHVS, CDR2 FNYEAQ. V was cut by 5 bases and J by 3 bases, with 17 bases left in between. The CDR3 totals 16 residues. The CDR3 is CASSPYSGYGYNEQFF. CDR3 DNA: TGTGCCAGCAGCCCGTACTCAGGGTACGGCTACAATGAGCAGTTCTTC.

This chain links TRBV6-1 with TRBJ1-1; 11 bases match TRBD1. CDR1 and CDR2 from the germline V gene are MNHNS and SASEGT. The CDR3 has 13 amino acids. Trimming removed 5 bases from V and 8 bases from J; junction bases left unmatched: 4. CDR3 nucleotide sequence: TGTGCCAGCAGTTCCCGGGACAGGGGGGAAGCTTTCTTT. It codes for CASSSRDRGEAFF.

The chain is built from TRBV7-6 and TRBJ2-3, with 10 bases matching TRBD2. J gave up 5 bases and V 6 bases, and 8 bases lay outside the gene matches. The germline V gene encodes CDR1 SGHVS and CDR2 FNYEAQ. There are 15 residues in the CDR3. The DNA of the CDR3 is TGTGCCAGCAGTCGAAGCGGGGGGGCCGAAGATACGCAGTATTTT. It specifies CASSRSGGAEDTQYF.

This clonotype was seen a single time. The rearrangement joins TRBV6-1 to TRBJ2-3; weak D call: TRBD1 (6 bases). Germline CDR1 is MNHNS and CDR2 is SASEGT. Trimming cost V 8 bases and J 3 bases, with 18 bases left between them. The CDR3 consists of 15 residues. The CDR3 sequence: CASSSQQGVTDTQYF. The DNA of the CDR3 is TGTGCCAGCTCTTCACAACAGGGTGTGACAGATACGCAGTATTTT.

CDR3: CASSRTVVYEQYF. The CDR3 DNA follows: TGTGCCAGCAGCCGGACAGTGGTCTACGAGCAGTACTTC. The chain joins TRBV27 to TRBJ2-7; a possible D gene is TRBD1 (6 bases). The CDR3 runs 13 residues. The germline V and J ends were trimmed by 6 bases and 3 bases, with 12 bases remaining between them. CDR1 MNHEY and CDR2 SMNVEV come from the germline V gene (reference sequence).

A few counts support this clonotype. This chain uses TRBV11-2 with TRBJ2-7; tentatively, D is TRBD2 (5 bases). CDR1 is SGHAT, CDR2 FQNNGV, per germline. This CDR3 is 15 amino acids long. Trimming took off 5 bases at V and 2 bases at J, with 16 bases between the two ends. CDR3 sequence: CASSARRSGTYEQYF. CDR3 nucleotide sequence: TGTGCCAGCAGCGCCCGTCGGAGCGGCACCTACGAGCAGTACTTC.

This chain links TRBV20-1 with TRBJ1-2, with D unclear. CDR3 length equals 8 residues. Germline V gene sequence: CDR1 DFQATT, CDR2 SNEGSKA (reference sequence). V dropped 6 bases and J dropped 8 bases, with 4 bases sitting between them. CDR3 nucleotide sequence: TGCAGTGCGAGCGGCTACACCTTC. This gives the protein CSASGYTF.

The chain employs TRBV15 and TRBJ1-2, with 11 bases lining up with TRBD1. The CDR3 is made up of 16 amino acids. Unmatched junction bases numbered 8, after V lost 4 bases and J lost 4 bases. Looked up from germline, CDR1 is LNHNV and CDR2 is YYDKDF (reference sequence). The CDR3 loop is CATSKRRTGGVYGYTF. CDR3 nucleotides: TGTGCCACCAGCAAAAGGAGGACAGGGGGCGTCTATGGCTACACCTTC.

The V call is TRBV12-3 or TRBV12-4, the J call TRBJ2-1; TRBD2 aligns across 10 bases. V gave up 5 bases and J gave up 10 bases; unmatched junction bases: 8. The CDR3 has 14 residues. The CDR3 here is CASSASGGWGEQFF. In nucleotides, the CDR3 is TGTGCCAGCAGTGCTAGCGGGGGCTGGGGGGAGCAGTTCTTC.